This T cell receptor beta chain was retrieved from a study of OX40 agonist ivuxolimab in advanced cancers. Study-level results: Also present in some nonresponders was a low level of normalized T-cell clonal expansion.

Using immunoSEQ multiplex PCR, the repertoire was profiled, and TCRdb retains in-frame clones only, with some absent. Among about 68,000 clones listed, 75% to 85% were seen once. As for this clone: The antigen remains unidentified.

Germline V lookup: CDR1 SGHRS, CDR2 YFSETQ. Between the trimmed V and J ends, which lost 3 bases and 4 bases, there was a span of 16 bases. This CDR3 spans 15 amino acids. The chain has TRBV5-1 and TRBJ1-2; D remains ambiguous. Material: CD4+ or CD8+ T cells sorted from blood, obtained in a trial of the OX40 agonist ivuxolimab. This TCR came from an adult with an advanced solid tumor such as melanoma, head and neck, liver or kidney cancer. The CDR3 DNA reads TGCGCCAGCAGCTGGGAGGGCGGCCGGGGCTATGGCTACACCTTC. Its translation: CASSWEGGRGYGYTF. The variable domain in full, with the rest retrieved from reference TRBV5-1 and TRBJ1-2, is KAGVTQTPRYLIKTRGQQVTLSCSPISGHRSVSWYQQTPGQGLQFLFEYFSETQRNKGNFPGRFSGRQFSNSRSEMNVSTLELGDSALYLCASSWEGGRGYGYTFGSGTRLTVV.